This entry features one TCR beta chain sequence. Its recognized antigen is unknown. The sample holds no much larger clone one base away, and base qualities are not on file. TCRbeta CDR3 regions were amplified from genomic DNA by means of the immunoSEQ Assay, a bias-controlled multiplex PCR. The study's own analysis went as follows. The number of nucleated cells in each sample was estimated by amplification of reference gene primers within the assay. To quantify the absolute abundance of each unique TCRbeta CDR3 rearrangement, sequence reads were collapsed and filtered. For each sample, productive Simpson clonality was calculated as the square root of Simpson's diversity index over productive rearrangements. TCRdb obtained this table from immuneACCESS and retained in-frame rearrangements with V and J assigned. These tables miss some clones; where compared with another copy, unresolved V genes account for less than half of the shortfall, and the remainder is unexplained. V, J and clone size are taken as reported in that table, and D and trimming were inferred from the DNA itself. For this sample the table gives more than 300,000 clones, of which roughly 89% were detected only once. About 1.7% of the sample rests with the top ten.

The sample belongs to a study of blood T cell repertoires in COVID-19 (dated by TCRdb to 2018 to 2021). About the study as a whole: The collaborator samples originated in the United States, Italy and Spain and spanned the acute and convalescent phases of COVID-19. The material from the prospective study consisted of cDNA or gDNA derived from T cells, B-cell-depleted T cells, or PBMCs. The dataset comprised deeply sampled blood TCRbeta repertoires from subjects exposed to, actively infected with, or recovered from COVID-19. The repertoires were released in a freely available public database meant as a resource for research on the immune response to SARS-CoV-2. Samples were obtained from the ongoing ImmuneRACE study (first 160 participants) and from over a thousand subjects provided by 6 global collaborators. A de-identified subject ID, COVID-19 status, age in years and sex were almost always included in the sample metadata. HLA class I and class II types, where available, came from metadata supplied by the sample provider rather than from assay-based typing. Results and caveats for the whole study, not just this receptor: How much clinical and demographic metadata was included differed by source and by participant, and the metadata was provided uncurated.

One collaborating source in Seattle enrolled patients during active infection and followed them longitudinally through the course of disease. Whole blood was collected in K2EDTA tubes by collaborating institutions according to the institutions' own protocols. For TCRbeta analysis, collaborators shipped samples in one of three forms: frozen whole blood, isolated PBMCs, or DNA extracted from either of those sample types. The clonotype comes from a woman in her 30s with COVID-19, enrolled during active disease. Sequencing used peripheral blood.

The CDR3 corresponds to CASRQQGYEQYF. The DNA sequence reads TGTGCCAGCAGACAACAGGGATACGAGCAGTACTTC. The chain is made from TRBV11-2 and TRBJ2-7; TRBD1 is a possible D gene, resting on 6 matching bases. For CDR1 and CDR2, the germline V gene lists SGHAT and FQNNGV. The cysteine opens and the phenylalanine closes a CDR3 of 12 amino acids. Only the CDR3 region is kept as DNA, spanning 36 bases read in frame from base 1. V is cut by 6 bases and J by 4 bases, and the space between the germline ends is 10 bases.